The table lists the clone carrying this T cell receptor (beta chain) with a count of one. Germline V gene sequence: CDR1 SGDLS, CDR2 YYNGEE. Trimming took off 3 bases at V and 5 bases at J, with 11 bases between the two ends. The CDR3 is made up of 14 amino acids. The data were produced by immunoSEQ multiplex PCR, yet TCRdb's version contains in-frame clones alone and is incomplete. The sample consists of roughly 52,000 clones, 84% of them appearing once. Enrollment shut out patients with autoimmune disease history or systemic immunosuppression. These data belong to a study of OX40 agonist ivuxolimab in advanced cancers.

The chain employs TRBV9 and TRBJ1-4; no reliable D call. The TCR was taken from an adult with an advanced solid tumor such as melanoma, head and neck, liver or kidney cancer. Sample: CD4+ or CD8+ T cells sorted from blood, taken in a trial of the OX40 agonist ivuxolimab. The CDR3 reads CASSANPSNEKLFF. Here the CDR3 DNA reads TGTGCCAGCAGCGCAAACCCAAGCAATGAAAAACTGTTTTTT.